This TCR beta chain was documented in a study of T cell responses to AZD1222 COVID-19 vaccine. The wider study: Analyses pooled second doses at about 4 or about 12 weeks.

This clone occurred once. What it binds is unknown. Sequenced by immunoSEQ multiplex PCR; TCRdb stores in-frame clones only, minus some. This sample yields 110,000 to 150,000 clones, of which roughly nine tenths are seen a single time; roughly 1.7% belongs to the top ten. The study's findings and limits: A rise in Spike-specific TCR breadth and depth followed two AZD1222 doses. Donors, mostly white British, included more females; clonal diversity was possibly underestimated. All repertoire sampling was performed exclusively after the peak T cell response.

The CDR3 totals 14 residues. The junction had 4 bases not matched to a gene; V was cut back by 2 bases and J by 5 bases. The germline V gene has CDR1 KGHSH and CDR2 LQKENI. Sequencing used peripheral blood, obtained on day 0 of AZD1222 vaccination. The origin of this receptor is an adult in good health. The genes are TRBV18 and TRBJ1-2; 8 bases match TRBD1. The CDR3 region is CASSPSTGEYGYTF. The CDR3 DNA reads as TGTGCCAGCTCACCATCGACAGGGGAATATGGCTACACCTTC.